Shown below are 13 T cell receptor beta chains from a single sample sequenced in a study of cytomegalovirus exposure and HLA in healthy donors. Primers for the PCR totalled 60 Vbeta and 13 Jbeta. Measured with immunoSEQ multiplex PCR; TCRdb has only the in-frame clones, and not every one. There are around 92,000 clones in the sample; 65% to 85% occur only once, and 12% to 15% lies in the top ten. Sequenced material: PBMCs. The receptors were gathered from a woman in her seventies in good health and CMV-seropositive.

V usage is TRBV28 and J usage is TRBJ2-3; 7 nucleotides match TRBD2. The V segment lost 2 bases and the J segment 6 bases; nucleotides outside the gene matches: 14. Germline V gives CDR1 MDHEN, CDR2 SYDVKM. The CDR3 is 17 amino acids. CDR3 region: CASSLGLAVPVRDTQYF. Here the CDR3 DNA reads TGTGCCAGCAGTTTAGGGCTAGCGGTCCCGGTCCGGGATACGCAGTATTTT.

The chain joins TRBV5-8 to TRBJ1-3, with D perhaps matching TRBD1 (6 bases). V was clipped by 0 bases and J by 0 bases, with 10 bases between them. Germline V gene data show CDR1 as SGHTS and CDR2 as YDEGEE. The CDR3 totals 16 residues. The CDR3 sequence is CASSLEVRGSGNTIYF. CDR3 nucleotide sequence: TGTGCCAGCAGCTTGGAAGTCAGGGGCTCTGGAAACACCATATATTTT.

The V gene is TRBV7-6, the J gene TRBJ2-1; 9 bases agree with TRBD2. In germline, CDR1 is SGHVS, CDR2 FNYEAQ. The V gene end was trimmed by 1 base and the J gene end by 10 bases; junction bases not matched to a gene: 2. The CDR3 totals 13 residues. In nucleotides, the CDR3 is TGTGCCAGCAGCTTAGATCTAGCGGGGGAGCAGTTCTTC. It encodes CASSLDLAGEQFF.

V usage is TRBV11-1 and J usage is TRBJ2-1; 10 bases line up with TRBD2. The CDR3 consists of 16 residues. Per germline, CDR1 SGHAT and CDR2 FQDESV (reference sequence). V was pared by 0 bases and J by 9 bases, with 8 bases of the junction left unmatched. Here the CDR3 DNA reads TGTGCCAGCAGCTTAGCGCGAGCGGGGGGGCGAGGTGAGCAGTTCTTC. Translating it yields CASSLARAGGRGEQFF.

This chain uses TRBV9 with TRBJ2-2, with D possibly matching TRBD2 (6 bases). Trimming stripped 3 bases from V and 6 bases from J, with 15 bases between. This CDR3 is 15 amino acids long. Looked up from germline, CDR1 is SGDLS and CDR2 is YYNGEE. This chain's CDR3 is CASSGLGGEAGELFF. The CDR3 DNA follows: TGTGCCAGCAGCGGTCTTGGAGGGGAGGCCGGGGAGCTGTTTTTT.

J is TRBJ2-7 and V is TRBV10-1; TRBD1 matches at 8 bases. Looked up from germline, CDR1 is WNHNN and CDR2 is SYGVQD (reference sequence). The CDR3 runs to 14 residues. Trimming cost V 4 bases and J 2 bases; bases outside gene matches: 4. The chain's CDR3 is CASSGQGTTYEQYF. The CDR3 bases are TGCGCCAGCAGTGGACAGGGGACCACCTACGAGCAGTACTTC.

This clone was detected only a few times. The V call is TRBV7-3, the J call TRBJ2-3, with a weak D call TRBD2 (6 bases). Germline V gives CDR1 SGHTA, CDR2 FQGTGA. This CDR3 contains 14 residues. V dropped 3 bases and J dropped 4 bases, with 11 bases sitting between them. CDR3 loop: CASSLGLRPDTQYF. In DNA form, the CDR3 reads TGTGCCAGCAGCTTGGGACTCAGGCCAGATACGCAGTATTTT. Supplemented by reference TRBV7-3 and TRBJ2-3, the full variable domain reads GAGVSQTPSNKVTEKGKYVELRCDPISGHTALYWYRQSLGQGPEFLIYFQGTGAADDSGLPNDRFFAVRPEGSVSTLKIQRTERGDSAVYLCASSLGLRPDTQYFGPGTRLTVL.

This clone was seen once. This chain connects TRBV28 to TRBJ1-2, with 8 bases matching TRBD1. This CDR3 contains 13 residues. From germline, CDR1 is MDHEN and CDR2 SYDVKM. After removal of 5 bases from V and 8 bases from J, the junction contained 7 bases not matched to a gene. The CDR3 reads CASSLGGQVGYTF. DNA of the CDR3: TGTGCCAGCAGTCTTGGGGGACAGGTCGGCTACACCTTC.

This chain links TRBV10-3 with TRBJ2-5; D remains ambiguous. Germline V gene sequence: CDR1 ENHRY, CDR2 SYGVKD. V dropped 0 bases and J dropped 5 bases, with 4 bases sitting between them. The length of the CDR3 is 12 residues. Written as DNA, the CDR3 is TGTGCCATCAGTGAGTCGAGTGAGACCCAGTACTTC. Its protein is CAISESSETQYF.

The gene calls are TRBV9 and TRBJ1-6; 11 positions agree with TRBD1. The CDR3 totals 15 residues. Germline V gives CDR1 SGDLS, CDR2 YYNGEE. V dropped 2 bases and J dropped 9; count of bases not matched to a gene: 4. The CDR3 loop reads CASSVGTGGSSPLHF. The DNA for the CDR3 is TGTGCCAGCAGCGTCGGGACAGGGGGAAGTTCACCCCTCCACTTT.

The chain employs TRBV5-1 and TRBJ2-1; 9 bases are shared with TRBD2. V shed 0 bases, J shed 8 bases, and the junction held 15 bases outside the gene matches. Germline V lookup: CDR1 SGHRS, CDR2 YFSETQ. CDR3 length equals 18 residues. The CDR3 region is CASSLAGLAQGGGYEQFF. CDR3 nucleotides: TGCGCCAGCAGCTTGGCGGGACTAGCCCAGGGCGGGGGATATGAGCAGTTCTTC.

The chain carries TRBV25-1 and TRBJ2-5, with 8 bases aligning to TRBD1. Trimming at V came to 3 bases and at J to 2 bases, leaving 5 bases not matched to a gene. Germline-derived CDR1 and CDR2 are MGHDK and SYGVNS. CDR3 size: 15 residues. CDR3 coding DNA: TGTGCCAGCAGTGAGTCAGGGGGCCGTCAAGAGACCCAGTACTTC. Amino acid sequence: CASSESGGRQETQYF.

This chain uses TRBV10-3 with TRBJ2-7; 7 bases agree with TRBD2. In germline, CDR1 is ENHRY, CDR2 SYGVKD. The trim removed 4 bases at V and 1 base at J, leaving 13 bases unmatched. CDR3 length: 17 amino acids. This CDR3 is CAISGWAGDLRSYEQYF. The CDR3 DNA reads TGTGCCATCAGTGGGTGGGCGGGGGATCTCCGTTCCTACGAGCAGTACTTC.